The rows below give T cell receptor beta chains drawn from one sample of a study of T cells after yellow fever vaccination. MiXCR, run by TCRdb on the 5' RACE reads, gives a single entry per CDR3 protein. Of hundreds of thousands of distinct CDR3 sequences detected, 15% to 20% appear once; the ten largest clones hold roughly a sixth. The material sequenced was PBMCs, taken before the yellow fever booster vaccination. These TCRs come from a man aged 18 to 35 who received the YFV17D yellow fever vaccine. Each CDR3 is given with its conserved first and last residue.

TRBV5-1 CASSFLAGGPDEQFF
TRBV12-3/TRBV12-4 CASSLEPSTNEKLFF
TRBV15 CATSRDRGQTQYF
TRBV7-2 CASSLAGTSRIAHYF
TRBV7-2 CASSLAPQVSEQFF
TRBV4-1 CASSQERGGDTQYF
TRBV29-1 CSVGGHSPYEQYF
TRBV5-1 CASSIAGDEQFF
TRBV19 CARKDREGRNEQFF
TRBV20-1 CSAVRDRGPVRDQPQHF
TRBV5-1 CASSLKQGRYRNTGELFF
TRBV6-6 CASSFTGSHTEAFF
TRBV20-1 CSPHRGDSPLHF
TRBV4-3 CASSLAGSGGTDTQYF
TRBV7-2 CASSFGDRNSPLHF
TRBV5-6 CASSPGQGLQPQHF
TRBV7-6 CASSFPGLAGGGETQYF
TRBV6-5 CASNLQGAYEQYF
TRBV7-6 CASSLPGMDNEQFF
TRBV4-1 CASSQTGQGAAETQYF
TRBV7-3 CASSLSPGQGTTGELFF
TRBV10-1 CASSESTGTDTQYF
TRBV15 CATSRVPGANQPQHF
TRBV6-2/TRBV6-3 CASRGTSSDTQYF
TRBV4-3 CASSHGLTTDTQYF
TRBV4-3 CASSQGILSGGKTQYF
TRBV7-2 CASSYRQGTEAFF